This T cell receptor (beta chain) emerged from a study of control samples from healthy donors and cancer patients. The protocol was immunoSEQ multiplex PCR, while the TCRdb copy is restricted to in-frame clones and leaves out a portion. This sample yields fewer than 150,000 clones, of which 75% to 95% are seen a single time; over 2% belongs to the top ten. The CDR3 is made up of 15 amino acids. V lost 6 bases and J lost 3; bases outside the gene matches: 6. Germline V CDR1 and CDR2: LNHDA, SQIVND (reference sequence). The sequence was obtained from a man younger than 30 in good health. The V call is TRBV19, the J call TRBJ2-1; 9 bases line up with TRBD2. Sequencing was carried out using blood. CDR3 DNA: TGTGCCAGTAGCACCCTAGCGGGGCTCTACAATGAGCAGTTCTTC. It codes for CASSTLAGLYNEQFF. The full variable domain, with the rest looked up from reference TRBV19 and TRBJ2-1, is DGGITQSPKYLFRKEGQNVTLSCEQNLNHDAMYWYRQDPGQGLRLIYYSQIVNDFQKGDIAEGYSVSREKKESFPLTVTSAQKNPTAFYLCASSTLAGLYNEQFFGPGTRLTVL.